This T cell receptor beta chain was sequenced during a study of T-cell memory formation after mild COVID-19. Study-wide findings and caveats: CD8+ contracting clones occupied EMRA, while CD4+ ones occupied mainly CM and EM. Still unconfirmed is whether the second-wave clones peaking on day 37 recognized SARS-CoV-2.

Constant-segment primers were used for 5'RACE, and the resulting TCR alpha and TCR beta cDNA libraries carried sample barcodes and UMIs. TCRdb processed the 5' RACE reads anew with MiXCR; each CDR3 protein has one entry. The sample lists 150,000 to 200,000 distinct CDR3 sequences, over 10% occurring once. The CDR3 consists of 15 residues. From germline, CDR1 is MGHRA and CDR2 YSYEKL. The V end lost 0 bases, the J end lost 4 bases, and 11 bases lay between the germline ends. This clonotype was counted many times. Its matching antigen is unknown. Sequences were obtained from PBMCs or a T cell subset sorted from them (not recorded which). The TCR originated in a man aged 18 to 30 who had mild COVID-19 (a few samples of this study predate the infection). Cell type and time point are not known. V is TRBV4-1 and J is TRBJ2-3; tentative D call: TRBD1 (6 bases). As DNA, the CDR3 is TGCGCCAGCAGCCAAGAGGTAACAGGGCCAGATACGCAGTATTTT. Encoded protein: CASSQEVTGPDTQYF.